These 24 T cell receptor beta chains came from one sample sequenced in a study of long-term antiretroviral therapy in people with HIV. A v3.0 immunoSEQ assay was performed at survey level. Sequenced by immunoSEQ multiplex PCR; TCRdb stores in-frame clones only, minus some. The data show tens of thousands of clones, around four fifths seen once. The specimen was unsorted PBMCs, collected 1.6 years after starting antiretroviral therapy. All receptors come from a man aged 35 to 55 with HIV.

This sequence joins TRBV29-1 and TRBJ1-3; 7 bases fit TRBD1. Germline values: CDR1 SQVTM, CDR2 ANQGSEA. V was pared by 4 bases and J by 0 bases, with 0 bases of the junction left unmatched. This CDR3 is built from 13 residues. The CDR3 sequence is CSVAGGSGNTIYF. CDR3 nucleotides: TGCAGCGTTGCAGGGGGCTCTGGAAACACCATATATTTT.

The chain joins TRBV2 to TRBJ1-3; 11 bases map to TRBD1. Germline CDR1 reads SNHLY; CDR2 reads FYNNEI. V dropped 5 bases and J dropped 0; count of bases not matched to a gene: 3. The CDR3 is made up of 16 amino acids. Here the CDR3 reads CASSPGTGGSGNTIYF. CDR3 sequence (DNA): TGTGCCAGCAGTCCCGGGACAGGGGGCTCTGGAAACACCATATATTTT.

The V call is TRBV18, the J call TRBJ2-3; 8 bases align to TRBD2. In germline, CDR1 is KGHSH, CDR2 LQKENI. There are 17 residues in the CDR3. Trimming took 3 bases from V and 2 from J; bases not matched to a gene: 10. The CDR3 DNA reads TGTGCCAGCTCACCCGTCTGGAGCGGGGGAATCACAGATACGCAGTATTTT. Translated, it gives CASSPVWSGGITDTQYF.

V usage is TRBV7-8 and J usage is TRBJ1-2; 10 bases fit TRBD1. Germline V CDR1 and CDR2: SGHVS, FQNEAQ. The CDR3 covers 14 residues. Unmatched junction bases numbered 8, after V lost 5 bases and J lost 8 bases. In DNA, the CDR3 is TGTGCCAGCAGCGTGCGAGGGACAGGGGACGGCTACACCTTC. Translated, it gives CASSVRGTGDGYTF.

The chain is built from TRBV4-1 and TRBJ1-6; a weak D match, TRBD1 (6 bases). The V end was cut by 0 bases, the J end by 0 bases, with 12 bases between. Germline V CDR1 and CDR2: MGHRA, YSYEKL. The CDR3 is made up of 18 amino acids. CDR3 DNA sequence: TGCGCCAGCAGCCAAGATCGCACAGGGAGCTCCTATAATTCACCCCTCCACTTT. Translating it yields CASSQDRTGSSYNSPLHF.

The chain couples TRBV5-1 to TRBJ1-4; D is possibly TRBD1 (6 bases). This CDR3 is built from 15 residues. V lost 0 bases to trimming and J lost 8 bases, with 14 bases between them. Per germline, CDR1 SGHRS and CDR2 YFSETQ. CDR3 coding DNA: TGCGCCAGCAGCTTGGAGCACAGGGAATGGGAAAAACTGTTTTTT. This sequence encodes CASSLEHREWEKLFF. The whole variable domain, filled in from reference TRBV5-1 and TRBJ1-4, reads KAGVTQTPRYLIKTRGQQVTLSCSPISGHRSVSWYQQTPGQGLQFLFEYFSETQRNKGNFPGRFSGRQFSNSRSEMNVSTLELGDSALYLCASSLEHREWEKLFFGSGTQLSVL.

DNA of the CDR3: TGTGCCAGCAGTGAATACGGCCAGGGAGGAGGGGAAAAACTGTTTTTT. Translating gives CASSEYGQGGGEKLFF. The rearrangement uses TRBV25-1 and TRBJ1-4; D possibly corresponds to TRBD1 (5 bases). The V gene's germline CDR1 is MGHDK and CDR2 SYGVNS. Trimming took off 0 bases at V and 8 bases at J, with 16 bases between the two ends. CDR3 length: 16 residues.

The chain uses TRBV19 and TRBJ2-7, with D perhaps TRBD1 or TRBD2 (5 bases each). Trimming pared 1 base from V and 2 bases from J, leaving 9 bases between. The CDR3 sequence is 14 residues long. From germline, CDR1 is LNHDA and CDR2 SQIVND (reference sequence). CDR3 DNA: TGTGCCAGTAGTATAGTTGGGGGAACCTACGAGCAGTACTTC. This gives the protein CASSIVGGTYEQYF.

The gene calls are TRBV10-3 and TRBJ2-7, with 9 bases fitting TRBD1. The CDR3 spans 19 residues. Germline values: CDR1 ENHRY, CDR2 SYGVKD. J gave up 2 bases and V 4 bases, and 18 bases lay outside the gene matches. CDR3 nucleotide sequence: TGTGCCATCAGTGGGCCCCAGCCAAGCGACAGGGGGGATCCCTACGAGCAGTACTTC. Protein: CAISGPQPSDRGDPYEQYF.

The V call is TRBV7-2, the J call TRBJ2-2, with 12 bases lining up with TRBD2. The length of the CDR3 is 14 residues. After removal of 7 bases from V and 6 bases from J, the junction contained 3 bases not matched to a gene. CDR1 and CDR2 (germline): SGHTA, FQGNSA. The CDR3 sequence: CASIGLAGSGELFF. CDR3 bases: TGTGCCAGCATAGGACTAGCGGGGTCCGGGGAGCTGTTTTTT.

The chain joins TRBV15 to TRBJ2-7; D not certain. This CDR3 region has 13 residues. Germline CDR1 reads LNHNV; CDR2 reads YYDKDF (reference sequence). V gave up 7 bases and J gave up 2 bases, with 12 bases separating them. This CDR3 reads CATTSDGAYEQYF. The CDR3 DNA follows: TGTGCCACCACCTCGGACGGTGCCTACGAGCAGTACTTC.

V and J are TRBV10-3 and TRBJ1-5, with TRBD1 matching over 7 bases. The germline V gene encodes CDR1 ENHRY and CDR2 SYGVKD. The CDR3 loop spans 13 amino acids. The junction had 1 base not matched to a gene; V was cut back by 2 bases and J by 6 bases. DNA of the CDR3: TGTGCCATCAGTGAGGACAGGGTTCAGCCCCAGCATTTT. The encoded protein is CAISEDRVQPQHF.

CDR3 region: CASSGRTSGRLGYEQYF. CDR3 DNA sequence: TGTGCCAGCAGCGGACGGACTAGCGGGAGATTGGGCTACGAGCAGTACTTC. The chain links TRBV13 to TRBJ2-7, with 13 bases matching TRBD2. Germline CDR1 reads PRHDT; CDR2 reads FYEKMQ (reference sequence). Unmatched junction bases numbered 10, after V lost 5 bases and J lost 3 bases. The CDR3 has 17 amino acids.

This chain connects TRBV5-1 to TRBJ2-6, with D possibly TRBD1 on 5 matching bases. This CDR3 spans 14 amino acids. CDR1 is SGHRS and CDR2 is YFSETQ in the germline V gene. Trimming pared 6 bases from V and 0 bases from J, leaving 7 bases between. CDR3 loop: CASTDSSGANVLTF. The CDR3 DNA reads TGCGCCAGCACTGACAGCTCTGGGGCCAACGTCCTGACTTTC.

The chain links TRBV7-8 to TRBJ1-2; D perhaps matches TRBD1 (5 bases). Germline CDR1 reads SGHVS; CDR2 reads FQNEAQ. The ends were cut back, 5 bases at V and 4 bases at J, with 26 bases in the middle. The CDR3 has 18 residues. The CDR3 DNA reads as TGTGCCAGCAGCACAACCGGACTCGGGGGTTACGTTCTCTATGGCTACACCTTC. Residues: CASSTTGLGGYVLYGYTF. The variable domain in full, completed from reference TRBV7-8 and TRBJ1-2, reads GAGVSQSPRYKVAKRGQDVALRCDPISGHVSLFWYQQALGQGPEFLTYFQNEAQLDKSGLPSDRFFAERPEGSVSTLKIQRTQQEDSAVYLCASSTTGLGGYVLYGYTFGSGTRLTVV.

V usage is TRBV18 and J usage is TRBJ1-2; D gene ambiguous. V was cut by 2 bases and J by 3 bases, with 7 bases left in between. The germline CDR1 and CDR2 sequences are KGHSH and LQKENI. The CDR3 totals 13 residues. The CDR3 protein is CASSPEEDYGYTF. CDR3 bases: TGTGCCAGCTCACCAGAGGAGGACTATGGCTACACCTTC.

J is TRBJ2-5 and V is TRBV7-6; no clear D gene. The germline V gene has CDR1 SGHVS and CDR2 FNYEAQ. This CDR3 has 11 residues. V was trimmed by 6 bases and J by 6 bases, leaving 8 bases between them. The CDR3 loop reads CASRAGKTQYF. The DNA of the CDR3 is TGTGCCAGCAGAGCTGGGAAGACCCAGTACTTC.

The CDR3 spells CASSLVGRAGAYNEQFF. The CDR3 DNA reads TGTGCCAGCAGCTTAGTGGGGAGGGCGGGAGCCTACAATGAGCAGTTCTTC. The chain is built from TRBV11-2 and TRBJ2-1, with 7 nucleotides matching TRBD2. This CDR3 contains 17 residues. The V gene's germline CDR1 is SGHAT and CDR2 FQNNGV. V dropped 1 base and J dropped 2; count of bases not matched to a gene: 8.

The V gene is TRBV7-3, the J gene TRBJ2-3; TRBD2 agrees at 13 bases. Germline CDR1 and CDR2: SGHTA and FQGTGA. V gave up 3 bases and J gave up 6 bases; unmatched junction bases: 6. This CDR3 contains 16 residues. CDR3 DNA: TGTGCCAGCAGCTTGGGACTAGCGGGGAATAGGGATACGCAGTATTTT. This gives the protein CASSLGLAGNRDTQYF.

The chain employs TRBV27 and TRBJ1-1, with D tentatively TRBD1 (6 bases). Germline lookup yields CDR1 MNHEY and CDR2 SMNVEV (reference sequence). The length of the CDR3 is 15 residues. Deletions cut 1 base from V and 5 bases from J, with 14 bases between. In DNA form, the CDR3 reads TGTGCCAGCAGTTTATTGGGGGGCGTGTGGACTGAAGCTTTCTTT. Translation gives CASSLLGGVWTEAFF.

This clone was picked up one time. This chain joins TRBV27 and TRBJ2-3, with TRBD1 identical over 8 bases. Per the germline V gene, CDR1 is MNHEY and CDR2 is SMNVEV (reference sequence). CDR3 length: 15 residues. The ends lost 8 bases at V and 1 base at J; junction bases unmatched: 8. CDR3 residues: CASASRGQGTDTQYF. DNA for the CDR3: TGTGCCAGCGCCTCCAGGGGACAGGGCACAGATACGCAGTATTTT.

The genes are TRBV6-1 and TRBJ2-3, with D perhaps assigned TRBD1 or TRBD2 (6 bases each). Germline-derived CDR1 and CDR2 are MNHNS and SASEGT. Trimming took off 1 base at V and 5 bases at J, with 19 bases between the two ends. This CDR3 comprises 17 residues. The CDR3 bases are TGTGCCAGCAGTGAAGGGTGGGGGGCTACCATCGAAGATACGCAGTATTTT. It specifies CASSEGWGATIEDTQYF.

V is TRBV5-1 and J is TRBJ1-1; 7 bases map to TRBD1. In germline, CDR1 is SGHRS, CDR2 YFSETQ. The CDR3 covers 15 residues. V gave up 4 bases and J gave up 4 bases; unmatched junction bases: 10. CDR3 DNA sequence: TGCGCCAGCAGCCGCAGACAGGGAAGGGGCACTGAAGCTTTCTTT. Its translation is CASSRRQGRGTEAFF.

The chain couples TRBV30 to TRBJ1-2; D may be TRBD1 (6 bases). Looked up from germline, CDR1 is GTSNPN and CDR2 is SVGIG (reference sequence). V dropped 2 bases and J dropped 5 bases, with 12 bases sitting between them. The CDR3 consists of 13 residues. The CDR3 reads CAWSPDSTYGYTF. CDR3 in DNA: TGTGCCTGGAGTCCGGACAGCACTTATGGCTACACCTTC.